This T cell receptor beta chain was recovered during a study of T cell responses to AZD1222 COVID-19 vaccine. Findings of the study overall: Mapped onto spike, vaccine-associated CD4 TCRs spanned it and were dominant at 160-218 and 743-854.

For this clone: The antigen is unknown.

TCRdb keeps only in-frame clones here, not all; method: immunoSEQ multiplex PCR. The table shows 180,000 or so clones, with roughly 92% occurring only once. The V gene lost 6 bases and the J gene lost 0 bases, with 8 bases spanning the gap. There are 13 residues in the CDR3. Germline CDR1 ENHRY, CDR2 SYGVKD. The chain uses TRBV10-3 and TRBJ1-1, with no clear D. Sequenced here: peripheral blood, sampled on day 0 of AZD1222 vaccination. The TCR was taken from an adult in good health. The CDR3 spells CAIRKGLNTEAFF. The DNA of the CDR3 is TGTGCCATCAGGAAGGGTTTGAACACTGAAGCTTTCTTT.